This T cell receptor beta chain emerged from a study of lymphopenia after photon versus proton radiotherapy. Study results and caveats: Only patients who died were analyzed for survival; proton advantage is unproven.

Turning to this clone: Its cognate antigen is unknown.

Only in-frame clones appear in the TCRdb table, and some are missing; sequencing was by immunoSEQ multiplex PCR. Of roughly 49,000 clones in the sample, more than 85% were seen once. The sequence was collected from a woman aged 40 to 55 with cholangiocarcinoma. The sample here was peripheral blood, taken from a patient treated with photon-based radiotherapy.

CDR3 sequence (DNA): TGTGCCAGTAGTGTGTCGGGGGACAGGGGGCTTGGCTACACCTTC. This codes for CASSVSGDRGLGYTF. The gene calls are TRBV19 and TRBJ1-2; 12 bases line up with TRBD1. The CDR3 extends over 15 amino acids. Germline V gives CDR1 LNHDA, CDR2 SQIVND (reference sequence). V lost 5 bases to trimming and J lost 7 bases; unmatched junction nucleotides: 8.